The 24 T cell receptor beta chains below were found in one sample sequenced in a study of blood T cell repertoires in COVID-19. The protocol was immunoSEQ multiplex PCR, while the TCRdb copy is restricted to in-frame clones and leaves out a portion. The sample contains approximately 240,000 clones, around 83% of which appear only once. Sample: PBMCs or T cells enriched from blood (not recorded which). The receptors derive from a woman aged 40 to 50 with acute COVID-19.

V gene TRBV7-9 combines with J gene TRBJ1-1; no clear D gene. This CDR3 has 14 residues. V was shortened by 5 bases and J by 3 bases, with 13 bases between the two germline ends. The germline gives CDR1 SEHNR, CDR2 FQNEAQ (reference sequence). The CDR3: CASSPPQQDTEAFF. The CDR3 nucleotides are TGTGCCAGCAGCCCCCCACAGCAGGACACTGAAGCTTTCTTT.

CDR3 amino acids: CASSLLGAGDLDIQYF. The CDR3 DNA reads as TGTGCCAGCAGTTTATTAGGGGCAGGGGATTTGGACATTCAGTACTTC. The rearrangement uses TRBV27 and TRBJ2-4; possibly TRBD1 for D (6 bases). Trimming cost V 1 base and J 8 bases, with 18 bases left between them. Germline lookup yields CDR1 MNHEY and CDR2 SMNVEV (reference sequence). The CDR3 covers 16 residues.

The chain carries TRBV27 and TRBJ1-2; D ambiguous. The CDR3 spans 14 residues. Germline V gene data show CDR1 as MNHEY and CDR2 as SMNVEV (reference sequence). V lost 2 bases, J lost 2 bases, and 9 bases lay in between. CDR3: CASSLNRQNYGYTF. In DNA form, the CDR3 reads TGTGCCAGCAGTTTAAATAGACAAAACTATGGCTACACCTTC.

Here the CDR3 DNA reads TGCGCCAGCAGGTCTAGCGGGAGGGAAGACGATGAGCAGTTCTTC. As protein: CASRSSGREDDEQFF. The gene calls are TRBV5-1 and TRBJ2-1; 12 positions agree with TRBD2. The CDR3 has 15 amino acids. The germline V gene encodes CDR1 SGHRS and CDR2 YFSETQ. The ends lost 5 bases at V and 8 bases at J; junction bases unmatched: 8. The complete variable domain, with remaining parts taken from reference TRBV5-1 and TRBJ2-1, reads KAGVTQTPRYLIKTRGQQVTLSCSPISGHRSVSWYQQTPGQGLQFLFEYFSETQRNKGNFPGRFSGRQFSNSRSEMNVSTLELGDSALYLCASRSSGREDDEQFFGPGTRLTVL.

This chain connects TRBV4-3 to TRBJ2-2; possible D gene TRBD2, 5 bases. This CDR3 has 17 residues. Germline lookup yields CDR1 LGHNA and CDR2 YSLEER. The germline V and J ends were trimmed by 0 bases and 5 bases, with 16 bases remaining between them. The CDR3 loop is CASSQDTGWHRTGELFF. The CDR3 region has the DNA TGCGCCAGCAGCCAAGATACGGGGTGGCATAGAACCGGGGAGCTGTTTTTT.

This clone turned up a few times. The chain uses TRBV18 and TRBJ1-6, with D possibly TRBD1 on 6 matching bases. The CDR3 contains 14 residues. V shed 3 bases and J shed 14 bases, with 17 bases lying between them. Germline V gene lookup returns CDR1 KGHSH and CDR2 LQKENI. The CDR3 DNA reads TGTGCCAGCTCACCGCAGGGGACCCAGGTGGCCCTCCACTTT. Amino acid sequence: CASSPQGTQVALHF.

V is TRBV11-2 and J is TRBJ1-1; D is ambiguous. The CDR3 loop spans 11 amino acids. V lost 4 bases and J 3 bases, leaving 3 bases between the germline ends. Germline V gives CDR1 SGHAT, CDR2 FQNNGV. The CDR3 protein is CASSSDTEAFF. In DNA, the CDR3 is TGTGCCAGCAGCTCGGACACTGAAGCTTTCTTT.

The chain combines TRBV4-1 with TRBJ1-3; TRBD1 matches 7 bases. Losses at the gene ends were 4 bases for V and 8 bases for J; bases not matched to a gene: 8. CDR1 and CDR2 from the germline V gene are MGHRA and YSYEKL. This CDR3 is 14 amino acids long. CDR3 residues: CASSRPRQGDTIYF. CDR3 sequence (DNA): TGCGCCAGCAGCCGACCACGACAGGGAGACACCATATATTTT.

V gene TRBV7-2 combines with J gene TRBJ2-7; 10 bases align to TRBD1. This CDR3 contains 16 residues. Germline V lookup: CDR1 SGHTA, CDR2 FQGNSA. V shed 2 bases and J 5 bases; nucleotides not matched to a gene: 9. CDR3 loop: CASSLMGRTGGHEQYF. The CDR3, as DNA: TGTGCCAGCAGCTTAATGGGGCGGACAGGGGGTCACGAGCAGTACTTC.

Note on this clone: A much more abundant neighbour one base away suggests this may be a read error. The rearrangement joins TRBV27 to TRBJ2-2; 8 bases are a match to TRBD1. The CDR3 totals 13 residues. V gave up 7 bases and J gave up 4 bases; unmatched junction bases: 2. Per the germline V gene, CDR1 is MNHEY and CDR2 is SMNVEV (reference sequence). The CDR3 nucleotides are TGTGCCAGCAATGACAGGGGCACCGGGGAGCTGTTTTTT. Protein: CASNDRGTGELFF.

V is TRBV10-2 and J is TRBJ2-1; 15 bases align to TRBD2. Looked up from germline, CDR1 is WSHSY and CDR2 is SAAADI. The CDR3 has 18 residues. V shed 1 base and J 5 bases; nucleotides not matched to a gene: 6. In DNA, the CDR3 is TGCGCCAGCAGTGAGTTCGGACTAGCGGGAGGGATAAACAATGAGCAGTTCTTC. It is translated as CASSEFGLAGGINNEQFF.

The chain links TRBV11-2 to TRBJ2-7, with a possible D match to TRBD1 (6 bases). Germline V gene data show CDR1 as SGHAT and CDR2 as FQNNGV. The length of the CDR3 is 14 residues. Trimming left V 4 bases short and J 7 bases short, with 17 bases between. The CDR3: CASSSVRTVWEQYF. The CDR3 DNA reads TGTGCCAGCAGCTCCGTGCGGACAGTATGGGAGCAGTACTTC. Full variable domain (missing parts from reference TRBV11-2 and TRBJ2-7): EAGVAQSPRYKIIEKRQSVAFWCNPISGHATLYWYQQILGQGPKLLIQFQNNGVVDDSQLPKDRFSAERLKGVDSTLKIQPAKLEDSAVYLCASSSVRTVWEQYFGPGTRLTVT.

CDR3 DNA sequence: TGTGCCAGCAGCTTAGCGACAGAAAGGGAGCAGTACTTC. Its protein product is CASSLATEREQYF. This chain connects TRBV7-2 to TRBJ2-7, with a weak D call TRBD1 (5 bases). Trimming shortened V by 0 bases and J by 7 bases, and 10 bases separated the two germline ends. The germline V gene has CDR1 SGHTA and CDR2 FQGNSA. The CDR3 has 13 amino acids.

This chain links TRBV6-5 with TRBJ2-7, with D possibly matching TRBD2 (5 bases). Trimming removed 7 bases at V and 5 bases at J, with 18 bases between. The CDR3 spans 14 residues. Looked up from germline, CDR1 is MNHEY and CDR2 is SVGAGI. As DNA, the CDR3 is TGTGCCAGCACCAGGTCCGGGATACCCAACGAGCAGTACTTC. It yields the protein CASTRSGIPNEQYF.

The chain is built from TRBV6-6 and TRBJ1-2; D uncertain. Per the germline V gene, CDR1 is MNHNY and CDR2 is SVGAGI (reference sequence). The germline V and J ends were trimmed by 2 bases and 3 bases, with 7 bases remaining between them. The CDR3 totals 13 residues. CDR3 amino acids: CASSYEFYYGYTF. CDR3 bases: TGTGCCAGCAGTTACGAGTTCTACTATGGCTACACCTTC.

The CDR3 loop is CASSLRRRDNYGYTF. CDR3 bases: TGTGCCAGCAGCCTACGCAGGCGCGATAACTATGGCTACACCTTC. The genes are TRBV3-1 (or the pseudogene TRBV3-2) and TRBJ1-2; D remains unclear. Germline V lookup: CDR1 LGHDT, CDR2 YNNKEL (reference sequence). The CDR3 totals 15 residues. Trimming cost V 4 bases and J 1 base, with 13 bases left between them.

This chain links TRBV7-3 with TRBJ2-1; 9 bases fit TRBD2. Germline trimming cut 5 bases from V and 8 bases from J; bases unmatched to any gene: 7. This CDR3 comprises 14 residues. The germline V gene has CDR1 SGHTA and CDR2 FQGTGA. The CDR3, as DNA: TGTGCCAGCAGCGATAGCGGGAGTGGGTATGAGCAGTTCTTC. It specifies CASSDSGSGYEQFF.

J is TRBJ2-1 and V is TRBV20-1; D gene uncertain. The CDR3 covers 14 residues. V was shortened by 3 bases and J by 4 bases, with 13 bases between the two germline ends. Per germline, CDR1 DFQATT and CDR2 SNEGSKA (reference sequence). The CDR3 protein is CSASGAPGYNEQFF. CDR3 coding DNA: TGCAGTGCTAGTGGCGCCCCCGGGTACAATGAGCAGTTCTTC.

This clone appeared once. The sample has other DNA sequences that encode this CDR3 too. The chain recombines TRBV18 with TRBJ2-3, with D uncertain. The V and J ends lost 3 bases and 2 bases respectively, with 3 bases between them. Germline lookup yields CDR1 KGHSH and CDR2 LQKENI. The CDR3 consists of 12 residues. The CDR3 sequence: CASSPYTDTQYF. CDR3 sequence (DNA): TGTGCCAGCTCACCCTACACAGATACGCAGTATTTT.

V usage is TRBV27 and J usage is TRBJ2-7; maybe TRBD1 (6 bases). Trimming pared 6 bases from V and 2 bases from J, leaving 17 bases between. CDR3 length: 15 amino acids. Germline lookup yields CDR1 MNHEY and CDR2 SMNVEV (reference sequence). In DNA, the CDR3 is TGTGCCAGCAGCTCCCTTCAGACAGGAGCCTACGAGCAGTACTTC. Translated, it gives CASSSLQTGAYEQYF.

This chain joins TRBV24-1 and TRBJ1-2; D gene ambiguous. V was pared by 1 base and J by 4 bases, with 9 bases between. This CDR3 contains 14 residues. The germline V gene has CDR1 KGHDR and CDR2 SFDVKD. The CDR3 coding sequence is TGTGCCACCAGTGATTTACCACGGTCCTATGGCTACACCTTC. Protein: CATSDLPRSYGYTF.

The CDR3 DNA sequence: TGCGCCAGCAGCCAGGGGGAGGCGAACACTGAAGCTTTCTTT. It yields the protein CASSQGEANTEAFF. The V and J genes are TRBV4-1 and TRBJ1-1, with D possibly being TRBD1 (5 bases). CDR3 size: 14 residues. CDR1 and CDR2 from the germline V gene are MGHRA and YSYEKL. V dropped 3 bases and J dropped 1 base, with 9 bases sitting between them.

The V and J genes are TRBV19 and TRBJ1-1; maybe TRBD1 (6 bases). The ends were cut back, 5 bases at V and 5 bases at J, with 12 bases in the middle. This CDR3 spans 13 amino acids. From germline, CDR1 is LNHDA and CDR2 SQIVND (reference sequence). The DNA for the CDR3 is TGTGCCAGTAGTCGGGGGGGCCGGACTGAAGCTTTCTTT. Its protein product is CASSRGGRTEAFF.

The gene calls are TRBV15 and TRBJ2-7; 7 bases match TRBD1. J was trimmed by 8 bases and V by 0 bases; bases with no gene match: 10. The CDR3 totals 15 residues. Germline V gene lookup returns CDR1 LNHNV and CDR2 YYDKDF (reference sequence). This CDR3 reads CATSRERGGSWQQYF. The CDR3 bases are TGTGCCACCAGCAGAGAACGAGGGGGCAGTTGGCAGCAGTACTTC. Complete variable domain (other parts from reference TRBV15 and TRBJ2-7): DAMVIQNPRYQVTQFGKPVTLSCSQTLNHNVMYWYQQKSSQAPKLLFHYYDKDFNNEADTPDNFQSRRPNTSFCFLDIRSPGLGDTAMYLCATSRERGGSWQQYFGPGTRLTVT.